Listed below are T cell receptor beta chains from one sample, sequenced in a study of CD8+CD57+ T cells in acquired aplastic anemia. A single record per CDR3 protein comes from TCRdb applying MiXCR to the reads. In the table there are some 180,000 distinct CDR3 sequences, approximately 46% of which are singletons. The source material was sorted CD4+, CD8+, or CD8+CD57+ T cells (not recorded which) from PBMCs. The source of these receptors is a human donor in good health. CDR3s include the opening cysteine and the closing phenylalanine or tryptophan. The D gene is left open where the match is weak. Clone size is given for some rows only: seen once, a few or many times, or a class if the clone is expanded.

j_call d_call v_call clone_size cdr3_aa cdr3_nt
TRBJ2-7 TRBD1 TRBV10-3 - CAISESGTGTYEQYF TGTGCCATCAGTGAGTCCGGGACAGGGACCTACGAGCAGTACTTC
TRBJ1-1 - TRBV5-8 - CASSLGQDAFF TGTGCCAGCAGCTTGGGGCAAGATGCCTTCTTT
TRBJ2-7 TRBD1 TRBV7-9 many CASSMTGHEQYF TGTGCCAGCAGCATGACAGGGCACGAGCAGTACTTC
TRBJ2-7 - TRBV2 - CASSQVGGGSYEQYF TGTGCCAGCAGCCAAGTCGGCGGAGGCTCCTACGAGCAGTACTTC
TRBJ2-7 - TRBV5-1 - CASSVARDEQYF TGCGCCAGCAGCGTAGCACGGGACGAGCAGTACTTC
TRBJ2-7 - TRBV14 many CASSKDRRQSYEQYF TGTGCCAGCAGCAAAGACAGGCGACAGAGCTACGAGCAGTACTTC
TRBJ2-7 TRBD2 TRBV20-1 - CSARGPAGGYEQYF TGCAGTGCTAGAGGCCCAGCGGGGGGCTACGAGCAGTACTTC
TRBJ1-5 - TRBV2 - CASSEGNGNQPQHF TGTGCCAGCAGTGAAGGGAACGGCAATCAGCCCCAGCATTTT
TRBJ1-1 TRBD1 TRBV29-1 - CSVNWPGQPNTEAFF TGCAGCGTTAACTGGCCGGGACAGCCGAACACTGAAGCTTTCTTT
TRBJ2-7 - TRBV19 - CASSPGHSEGSYEQYF TGTGCCAGTAGTCCGGGACACTCGGAAGGCTCCTACGAGCAGTACTTC
TRBJ2-1 - TRBV2 - CASMRSHSVYNEQFF TGTGCCAGCATGAGAAGCCACTCCGTCTATAATGAGCAGTTCTTC
TRBJ2-1 TRBD2 TRBV19 few CASSLAGPVYNEQFF TGTGCCAGTAGTCTAGCGGGACCCGTTTACAATGAGCAGTTCTTC
TRBJ1-1 - TRBV4-2 many CASSQDWGRAAEAFF TGTGCCAGCAGCCAAGATTGGGGGAGGGCCGCTGAAGCTTTCTTT
TRBJ1-6 - TRBV3-1 - CASNLAGGYNSPLHF TGTGCCAGCAATTTGGCCGGGGGCTATAATTCACCCCTCCACTTT
TRBJ2-3 TRBD1 TRBV24-1 - CATSDPTGKSTDTQYF TGTGCCACCAGTGACCCGACAGGGAAGAGCACAGATACGCAGTATTTT
TRBJ2-5 - TRBV11-2 many CASSLDSGPQETQYF TGTGCCAGCAGCTTAGATTCGGGTCCCCAAGAGACCCAGTACTTC